This TCR beta chain was recovered during a study of identical twins. Study-wide findings and caveats: Insertions were reduced in abundant cord blood beta clonotypes but not in memory repertoires. Invariant MAIT and iNKT cells could partly confound zero-insertion analyses. The study based its conclusions on cross-sectional statistical analysis and did not follow the same donors.

Through template switching, a universal primer site was introduced, and the cDNA contained unique molecular identifiers. From the 5' RACE reads, TCRdb called clonotypes with MiXCR, one entry per CDR3 protein. Counted here are some 240,000 distinct CDR3 sequences, roughly 8.7% occurring once; the ten biggest clones make up less than 4%. Germline V lookup: CDR1 LNHNV, CDR2 YYDKDF (reference sequence). Deletions cut 3 bases from V and 1 base from J, with 7 bases between. This CDR3 has 13 amino acids. This clonotype has ten or more counts. Its antigen is as yet unknown. The sample was also linked to a second study, of yellow fever vaccine responses in identical twins.

Sequencing was done on a sample of CD8+ T cells sorted from blood. The receptor was isolated from a woman in her late teens or twenties in good health. The chain combines TRBV15 with TRBJ2-7; D not certain. CDR3 in amino acids: CATSSGKSYEQYF. In DNA form, the CDR3 reads TGTGCCACCAGCAGTGGCAAGTCCTACGAGCAGTACTTC.